This TCR beta chain stems from a study of blood T cell repertoires in COVID-19. Looking at the study overall: Whether acute or convalescent, the COVID-19 samples came from the United States, Italy and Spain.

The authors' processing: Estimates of nucleated cell counts were drawn from the amplification of reference gene primers. Sequenced by immunoSEQ multiplex PCR; TCRdb stores in-frame clones only, minus some. V, J and clone size are those of that table, while D and trimming were read from the DNA. The data hold 50,000 or so clones, with roughly 90% observed a single time. The germline V gene has CDR1 SGHAT and CDR2 FQNNGV. Trimming stripped 0 bases from V and 9 bases from J, with 12 bases between. CDR3 length equals 15 residues. Sequencing used peripheral blood. The J gene is TRBJ1-6, the V gene TRBV11-2; no firm D call. This clonotype originated in a man older than 75 with acute or convalescent COVID-19. CDR3 bases: TGTGCCAGCAGCTTAGAAGGCGTGGAGATTTCACCCCTCCACTTT. Protein product: CASSLEGVEISPLHF.